The clone carrying this T cell receptor beta chain was recorded only once. Antigen specificity is unknown. The CDR3 is 15 amino acids. Germline V gene sequence: CDR1 LGHNA, CDR2 YNFKEQ. V gave up 0 bases and J gave up 5 bases, with 13 bases separating them. Generated by immunoSEQ multiplex PCR, the TCRdb table keeps only in-frame clones and is missing some. The sample shows around 60,000 clones, more than 75% of them seen only once. This sample stems from a study of OX40 agonist ivuxolimab in advanced cancers. Across the study: Of the participants, around 39% had some prior anti-PD-1, anti-PD-L1 or anti-CTLA-4 therapy, which was allowed. General study findings and limits: At 0.1 to 3.0 mg/kg, CD4+ and CD8+ blood T cells expanded clonally by week 6. Normalized T-cell clonal expansion was also low in some nonresponders.

Researchers took blood at baseline, on cycle 4 day 1, and on cycle 7 day 1. The TCR was taken from an adult with an advanced solid tumor such as melanoma, head and neck, liver or kidney cancer. This chain connects TRBV4-2 to TRBJ2-5, with a tentative D call TRBD1 (5 bases). This material consisted of CD4+ or CD8+ T cells sorted from blood, taken in a trial of the OX40 agonist ivuxolimab. The CDR3 DNA is TGTGCCAGCAGCCAAGAGGGCAGGGTGGGGGAGACCCAGTACTTC. Encoded protein: CASSQEGRVGETQYF.